This T cell receptor beta chain was captured in a study of blood T cell repertoires in COVID-19. Study-level background: The United States, Italy and Spain supplied acute and convalescent COVID-19 samples.

Germline V CDR1 and CDR2: SNHLY, FYNNEI. The CDR3 length is 14 residues. The ends were cut back, 3 bases at V and 7 bases at J, with 13 bases in the middle. The authors' processing: Using reference gene primer amplification, nucleated cell counts were estimated. Clones were sequenced by immunoSEQ multiplex PCR, and TCRdb holds only the in-frame ones, with some missing. The V and J calls and clone size come from that table; D and trimming were worked out from the DNA. The repertoire holds 250,000 to 300,000 clones, with about nine tenths as singletons. Participants' reported clinical history set cohort assignment.

The sequenced sample was PBMCs or T cells enriched from blood (not recorded which). This chain uses TRBV2 with TRBJ1-5; D gene uncertain. The sequence came from a man aged 18 to 29 who had recovered from COVID-19. The CDR3 DNA reads as TGTGCCAGCAGTGATAAGGCGGTTTCCCAGCCCCAGCATTTT. Amino acid sequence: CASSDKAVSQPQHF.